The clone carrying this T cell receptor beta chain was seen only a few times. Its target is not known. Trimming took 0 bases from V and 2 from J; bases not matched to a gene: 14. The germline gives CDR1 MNHNY, CDR2 SVGAGI (reference sequence). CDR3 size: 21 residues. This specimen belongs to a study of T cell repertoires in cytomegalovirus infection. Across the whole study: HLA-B-restricted CMV epitopes that are well studied were used alongside recently identified HLA-C-restricted ones. CMV infection together with matching HLA type was indicated by public TCR beta signatures. Whole-study findings and limits: Carriage of CMV together with the relevant HLA was identifiable through cumulative public TCR beta family frequency. Predominance within the ex vivo response was attributable to HLA-C-restricted CMV-specific TCR beta clonotypes.

TCRdb analysed the reads with MiXCR anew, one entry per CDR3 protein. The sample consists of 80,000 or so distinct CDR3 sequences, around 40% of them appearing once. The J gene is TRBJ2-3, the V gene TRBV6-6, with TRBD2 matching 13 bases. Here the sequenced sample was CD8+ T cells from cultured PBMCs, taken from culture after CMV antigen stimulation. The clonotype originates from a human donor in good health (CMV status not recorded). Some clones in this sample may be carry-over from other donors' samples. CDR3 region: CASSYSGLAGTHLQHTDTQYF. The CDR3 region has the DNA TGTGCCAGCAGTTACTCGGGACTAGCGGGGACCCACTTACAGCACACAGATACGCAGTATTTT.